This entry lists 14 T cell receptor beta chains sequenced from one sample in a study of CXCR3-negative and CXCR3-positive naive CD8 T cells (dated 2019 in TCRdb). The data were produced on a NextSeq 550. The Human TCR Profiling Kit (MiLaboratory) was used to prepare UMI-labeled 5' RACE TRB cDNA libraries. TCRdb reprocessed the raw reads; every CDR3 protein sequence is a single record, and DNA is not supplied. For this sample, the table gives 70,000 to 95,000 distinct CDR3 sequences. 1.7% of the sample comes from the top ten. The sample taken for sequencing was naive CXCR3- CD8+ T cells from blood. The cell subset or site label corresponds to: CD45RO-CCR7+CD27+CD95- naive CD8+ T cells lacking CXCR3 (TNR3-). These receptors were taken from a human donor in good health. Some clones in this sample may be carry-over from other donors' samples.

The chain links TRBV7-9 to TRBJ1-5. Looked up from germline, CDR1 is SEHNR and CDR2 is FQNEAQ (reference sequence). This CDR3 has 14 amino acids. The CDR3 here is CASSLAQMDQPQHF.

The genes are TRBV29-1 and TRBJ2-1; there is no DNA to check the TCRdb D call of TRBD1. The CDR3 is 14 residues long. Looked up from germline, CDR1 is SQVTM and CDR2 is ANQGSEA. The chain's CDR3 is CSVSQMGRVNEQFF.

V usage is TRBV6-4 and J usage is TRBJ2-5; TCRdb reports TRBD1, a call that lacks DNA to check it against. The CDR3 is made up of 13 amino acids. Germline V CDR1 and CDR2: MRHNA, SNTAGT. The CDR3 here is CASSGDPGETQYF.

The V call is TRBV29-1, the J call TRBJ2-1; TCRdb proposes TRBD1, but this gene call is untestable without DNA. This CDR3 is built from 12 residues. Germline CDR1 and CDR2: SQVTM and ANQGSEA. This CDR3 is CSVEPQRDEQFF.

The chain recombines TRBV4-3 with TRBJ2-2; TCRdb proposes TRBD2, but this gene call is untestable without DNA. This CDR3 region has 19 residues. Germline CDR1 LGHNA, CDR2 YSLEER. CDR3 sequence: CASSHAMGLAGGLAGELFF.

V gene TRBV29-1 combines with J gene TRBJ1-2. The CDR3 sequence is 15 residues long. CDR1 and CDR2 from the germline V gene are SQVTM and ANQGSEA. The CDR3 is CSVEGGPTANYGYTF.

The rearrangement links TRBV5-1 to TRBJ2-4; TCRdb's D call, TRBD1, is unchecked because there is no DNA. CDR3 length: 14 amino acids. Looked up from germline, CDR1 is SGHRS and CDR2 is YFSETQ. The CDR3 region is CASSLGQGADIQYF.

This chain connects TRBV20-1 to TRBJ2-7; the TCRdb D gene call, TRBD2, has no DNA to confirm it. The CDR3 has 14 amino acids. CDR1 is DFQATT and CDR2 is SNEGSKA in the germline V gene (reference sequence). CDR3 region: CSASLEGALHEQYF.

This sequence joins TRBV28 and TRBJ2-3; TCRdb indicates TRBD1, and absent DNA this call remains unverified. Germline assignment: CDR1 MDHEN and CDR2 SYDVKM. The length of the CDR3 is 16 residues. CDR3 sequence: CASSNSRTGGTDTQYF.

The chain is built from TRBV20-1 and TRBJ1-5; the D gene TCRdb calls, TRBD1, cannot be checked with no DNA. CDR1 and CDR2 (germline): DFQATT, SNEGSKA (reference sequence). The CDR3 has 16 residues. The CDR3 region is CSARDPPAGDSQPQHF.

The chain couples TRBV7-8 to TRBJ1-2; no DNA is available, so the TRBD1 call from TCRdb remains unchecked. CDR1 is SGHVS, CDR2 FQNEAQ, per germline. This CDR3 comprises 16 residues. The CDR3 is CASSQQPRTEHYGYTF.

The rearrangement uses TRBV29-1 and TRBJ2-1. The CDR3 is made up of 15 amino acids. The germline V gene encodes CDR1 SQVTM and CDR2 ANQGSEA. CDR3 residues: CSVIIGSPSYNEQFF.

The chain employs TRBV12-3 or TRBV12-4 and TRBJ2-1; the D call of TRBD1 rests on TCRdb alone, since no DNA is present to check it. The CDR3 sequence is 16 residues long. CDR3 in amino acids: CASSLYAVSGYNEQFF.

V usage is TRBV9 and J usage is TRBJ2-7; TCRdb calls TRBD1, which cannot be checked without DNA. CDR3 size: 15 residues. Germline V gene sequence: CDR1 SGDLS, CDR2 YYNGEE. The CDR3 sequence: CASSVTGTLGYEQYF.